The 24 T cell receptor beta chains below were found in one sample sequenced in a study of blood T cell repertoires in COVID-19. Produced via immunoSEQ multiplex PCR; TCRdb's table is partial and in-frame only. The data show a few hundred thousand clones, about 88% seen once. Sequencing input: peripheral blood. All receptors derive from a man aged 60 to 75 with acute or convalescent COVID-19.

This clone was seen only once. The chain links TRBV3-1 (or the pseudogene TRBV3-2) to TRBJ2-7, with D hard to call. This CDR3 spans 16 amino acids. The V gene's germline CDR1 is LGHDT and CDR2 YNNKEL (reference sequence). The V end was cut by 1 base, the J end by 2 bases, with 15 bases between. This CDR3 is CASSQAFAAVAYEQYF. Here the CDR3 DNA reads TGTGCCAGCAGCCAAGCTTTTGCCGCGGTTGCCTACGAGCAGTACTTC.

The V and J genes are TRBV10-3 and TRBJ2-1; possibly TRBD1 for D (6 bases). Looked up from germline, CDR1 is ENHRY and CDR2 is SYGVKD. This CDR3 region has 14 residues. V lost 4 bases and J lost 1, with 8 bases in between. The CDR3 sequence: CAISGQESYNEQFF. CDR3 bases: TGTGCCATCAGTGGACAGGAGTCCTACAATGAGCAGTTCTTC.

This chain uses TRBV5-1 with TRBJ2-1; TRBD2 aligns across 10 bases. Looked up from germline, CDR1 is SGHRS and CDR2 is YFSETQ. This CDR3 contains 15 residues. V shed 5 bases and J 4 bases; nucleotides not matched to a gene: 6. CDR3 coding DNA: TGCGCCAGCAGTGGTAGCGGGGGGCCGTACAATGAGCAGTTCTTC. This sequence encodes CASSGSGGPYNEQFF. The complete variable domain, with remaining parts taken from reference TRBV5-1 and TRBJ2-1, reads KAGVTQTPRYLIKTRGQQVTLSCSPISGHRSVSWYQQTPGQGLQFLFEYFSETQRNKGNFPGRFSGRQFSNSRSEMNVSTLELGDSALYLCASSGSGGPYNEQFFGPGTRLTVL.

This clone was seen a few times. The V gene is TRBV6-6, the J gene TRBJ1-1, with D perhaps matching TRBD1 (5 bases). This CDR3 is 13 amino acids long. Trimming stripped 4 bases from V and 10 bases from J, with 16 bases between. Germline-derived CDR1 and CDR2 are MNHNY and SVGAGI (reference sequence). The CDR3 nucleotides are TGTGCCAGCAGTTCTCGCGCTGCGGGACGAGCTTTCTTT. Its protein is CASSSRAAGRAFF.

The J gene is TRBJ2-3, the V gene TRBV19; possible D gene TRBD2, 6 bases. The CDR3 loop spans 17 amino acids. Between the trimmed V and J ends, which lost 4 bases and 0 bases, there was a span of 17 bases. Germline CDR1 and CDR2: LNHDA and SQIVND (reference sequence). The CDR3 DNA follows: TGTGCCAGTAGTAGTTCGGGGACGGGACTTAGCACAGATACGCAGTATTTT. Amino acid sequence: CASSSSGTGLSTDTQYF. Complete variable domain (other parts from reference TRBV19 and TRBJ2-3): DGGITQSPKYLFRKEGQNVTLSCEQNLNHDAMYWYRQDPGQGLRLIYYSQIVNDFQKGDIAEGYSVSREKKESFPLTVTSAQKNPTAFYLCASSSSGTGLSTDTQYFGPGTRLTVL.

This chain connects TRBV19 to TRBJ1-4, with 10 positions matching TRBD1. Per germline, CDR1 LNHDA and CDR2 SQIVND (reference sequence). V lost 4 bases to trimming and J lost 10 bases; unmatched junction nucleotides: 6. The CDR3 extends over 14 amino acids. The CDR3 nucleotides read TGTGCCAGTAGTAGCGGGACAGGGGATCCAAAACTGTTTTTT. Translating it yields CASSSGTGDPKLFF.

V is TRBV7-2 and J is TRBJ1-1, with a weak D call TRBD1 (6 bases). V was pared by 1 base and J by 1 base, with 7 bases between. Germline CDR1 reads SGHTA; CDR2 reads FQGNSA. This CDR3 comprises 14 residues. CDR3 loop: CASSLGGGNTEAFF. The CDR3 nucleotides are TGTGCCAGCAGCTTAGGAGGGGGGAACACTGAAGCTTTCTTT.

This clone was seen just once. The CDR3 DNA reads TGTGCCAGCTCAAGGAGCCGGACAGGCTACAATGAGCAGTTCTTC. This codes for CASSRSRTGYNEQFF. This chain connects TRBV18 to TRBJ2-1; 7 nucleotides agree with TRBD1. J gave up 3 bases and V 5 bases, and 7 bases lay outside the gene matches. Germline-derived CDR1 and CDR2 are KGHSH and LQKENI. This CDR3 has 15 residues.

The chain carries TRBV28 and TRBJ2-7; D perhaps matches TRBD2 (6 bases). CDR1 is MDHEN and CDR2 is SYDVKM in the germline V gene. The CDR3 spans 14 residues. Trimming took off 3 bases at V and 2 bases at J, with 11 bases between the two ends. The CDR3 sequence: CASSLEGRPYEQYF. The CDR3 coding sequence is TGTGCCAGCAGTTTGGAGGGGAGACCCTACGAGCAGTACTTC.

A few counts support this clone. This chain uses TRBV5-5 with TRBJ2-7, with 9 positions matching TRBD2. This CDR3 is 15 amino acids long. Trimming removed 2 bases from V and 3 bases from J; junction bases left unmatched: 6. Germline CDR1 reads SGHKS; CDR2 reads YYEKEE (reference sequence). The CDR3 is CASSFSPAGGYEQYF. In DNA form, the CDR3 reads TGTGCCAGCAGCTTTTCACCAGCGGGGGGCTACGAGCAGTACTTC.

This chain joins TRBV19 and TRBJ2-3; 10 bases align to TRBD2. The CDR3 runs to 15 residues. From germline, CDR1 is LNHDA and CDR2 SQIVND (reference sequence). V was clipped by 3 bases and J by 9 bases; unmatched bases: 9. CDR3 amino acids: CASSIQAGGRETQYF. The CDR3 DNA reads TGTGCCAGTAGTATCCAAGCGGGGGGGCGGGAGACGCAGTATTTT.

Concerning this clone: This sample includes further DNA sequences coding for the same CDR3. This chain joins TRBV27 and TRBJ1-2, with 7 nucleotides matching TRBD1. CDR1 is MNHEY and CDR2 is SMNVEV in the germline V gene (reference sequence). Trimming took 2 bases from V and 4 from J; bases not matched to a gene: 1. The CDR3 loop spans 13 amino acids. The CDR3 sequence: CASSLRQGYGYTF. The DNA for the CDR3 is TGTGCCAGCAGTTTAAGACAGGGCTATGGCTACACCTTC.

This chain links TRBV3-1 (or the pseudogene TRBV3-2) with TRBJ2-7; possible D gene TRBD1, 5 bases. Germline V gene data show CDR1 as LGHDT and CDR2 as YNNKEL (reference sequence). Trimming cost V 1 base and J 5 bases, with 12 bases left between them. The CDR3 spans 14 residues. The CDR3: CASSQAAGLHEQYF. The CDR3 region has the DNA TGTGCCAGCAGCCAAGCAGCAGGGTTACACGAGCAGTACTTC.

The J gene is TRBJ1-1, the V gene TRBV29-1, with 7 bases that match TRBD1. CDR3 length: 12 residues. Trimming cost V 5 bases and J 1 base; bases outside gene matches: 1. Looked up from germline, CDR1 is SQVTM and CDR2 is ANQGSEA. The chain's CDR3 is CSVWDRNTEAFF. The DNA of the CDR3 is TGCAGCGTTTGGGACAGGAACACTGAAGCTTTCTTT.

CDR3 DNA sequence: TGCGCCAGCAGCTTGGAGGGGGGGTTTTCCTACAATGAGCAGTTCTTC. It yields the protein CASSLEGGFSYNEQFF. The V and J genes are TRBV5-1 and TRBJ2-1; maybe TRBD2 (7 bases). CDR1 is SGHRS and CDR2 is YFSETQ in the germline V gene. The CDR3 consists of 16 residues. Trimming cost V 0 bases and J 1 base, with 11 bases left between them.

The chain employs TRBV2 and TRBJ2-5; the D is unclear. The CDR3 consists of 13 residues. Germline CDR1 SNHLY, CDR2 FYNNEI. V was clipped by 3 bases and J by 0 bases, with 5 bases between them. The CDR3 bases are TGTGCCAGCAGTGATCCCGACCAAGAGACCCAGTACTTC. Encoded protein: CASSDPDQETQYF.

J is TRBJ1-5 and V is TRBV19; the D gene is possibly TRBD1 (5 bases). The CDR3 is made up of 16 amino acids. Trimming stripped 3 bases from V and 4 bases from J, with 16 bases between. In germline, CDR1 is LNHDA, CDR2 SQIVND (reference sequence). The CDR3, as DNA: TGTGCCAGTAGTATCCTGGGGCAGGGAATTAATCAGCCCCAGCATTTT. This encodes CASSILGQGINQPQHF.

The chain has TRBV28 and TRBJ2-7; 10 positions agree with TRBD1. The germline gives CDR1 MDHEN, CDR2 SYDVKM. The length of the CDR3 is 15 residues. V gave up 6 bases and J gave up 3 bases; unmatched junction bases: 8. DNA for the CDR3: TGTGCCAGCAGGGGGACGGGACAGGGGAGCTACGAGCAGTACTTC. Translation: CASRGTGQGSYEQYF.

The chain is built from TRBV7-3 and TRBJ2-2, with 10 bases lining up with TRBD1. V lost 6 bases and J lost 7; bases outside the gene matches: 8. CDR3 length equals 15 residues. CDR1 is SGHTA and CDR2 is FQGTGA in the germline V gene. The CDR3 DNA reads TGTGCCAGCAGGGGCGGGACAGGGGAACACGGGGAGCTGTTTTTT. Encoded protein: CASRGGTGEHGELFF. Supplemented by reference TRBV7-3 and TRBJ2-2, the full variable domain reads GAGVSQTPSNKVTEKGKYVELRCDPISGHTALYWYRQSLGQGPEFLIYFQGTGAADDSGLPNDRFFAVRPEGSVSTLKIQRTERGDSAVYLCASRGGTGEHGELFFGEGSRLTVL.

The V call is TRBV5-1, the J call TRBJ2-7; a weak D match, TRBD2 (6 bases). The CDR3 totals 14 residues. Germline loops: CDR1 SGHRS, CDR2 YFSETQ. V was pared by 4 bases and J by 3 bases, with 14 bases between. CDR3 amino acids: CASSPEGRGYEQYF. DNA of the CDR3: TGCGCCAGCAGCCCGGAGGGACGGGGCTACGAGCAGTACTTC.

The chain's CDR3 is CASSARKSGGLNEQFF. CDR3 in DNA: TGTGCCAGCAGCGCCCGTAAGAGCGGGGGGTTGAATGAGCAGTTCTTC. V and J are TRBV9 and TRBJ2-1, with 9 bases matching TRBD2. Germline loops: CDR1 SGDLS, CDR2 YYNGEE. Trimming took 3 bases from V and 7 from J; bases not matched to a gene: 11. The CDR3 sequence is 16 residues long.

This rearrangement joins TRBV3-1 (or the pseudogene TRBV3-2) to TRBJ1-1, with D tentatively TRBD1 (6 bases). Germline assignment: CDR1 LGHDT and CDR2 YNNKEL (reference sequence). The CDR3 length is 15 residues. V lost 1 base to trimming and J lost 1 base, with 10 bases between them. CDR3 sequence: CASSQAVRGNTEAFF. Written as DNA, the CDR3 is TGTGCCAGCAGCCAAGCCGTCAGGGGGAACACTGAAGCTTTCTTT.

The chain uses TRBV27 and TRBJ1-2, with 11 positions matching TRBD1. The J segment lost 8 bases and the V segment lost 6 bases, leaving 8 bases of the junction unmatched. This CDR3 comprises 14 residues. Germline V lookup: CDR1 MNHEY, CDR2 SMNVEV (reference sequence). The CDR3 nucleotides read TGTGCCAGCAGCTTGGACAGGGGGCTTGGGGGCTACACCTTC. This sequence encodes CASSLDRGLGGYTF.

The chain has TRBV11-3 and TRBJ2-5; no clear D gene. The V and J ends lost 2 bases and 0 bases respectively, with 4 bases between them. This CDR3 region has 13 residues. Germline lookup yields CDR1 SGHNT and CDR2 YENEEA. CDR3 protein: CASSLPDQETQYF. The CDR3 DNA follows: TGTGCCAGCAGCTTACCGGACCAAGAGACCCAGTACTTC.